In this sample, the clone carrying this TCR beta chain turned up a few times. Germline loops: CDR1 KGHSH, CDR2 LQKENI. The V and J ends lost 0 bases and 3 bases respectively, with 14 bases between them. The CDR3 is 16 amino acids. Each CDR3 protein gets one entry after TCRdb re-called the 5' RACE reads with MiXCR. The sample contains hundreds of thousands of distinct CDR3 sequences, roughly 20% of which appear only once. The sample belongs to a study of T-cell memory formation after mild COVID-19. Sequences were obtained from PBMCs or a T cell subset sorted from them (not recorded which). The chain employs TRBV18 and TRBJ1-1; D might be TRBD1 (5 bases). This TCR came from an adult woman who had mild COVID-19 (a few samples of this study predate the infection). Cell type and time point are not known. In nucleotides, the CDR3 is TGTGCCAGCTCACCACCTAACGGGGGGATGGACACTGAAGCTTTCTTT. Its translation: CASSPPNGGMDTEAFF.